The clone carrying this T cell receptor beta chain was counted many times. Its antigen is undetermined. The read falls 3 residues short of the CDR3 end, and the missing part is taken from the germline J gene. The data belong to a study of T cell clonality in common variable immunodeficiency. TCRdb's copy holds only in-frame clones and misses some; the assay was immunoSEQ multiplex PCR. This sample comprises approximately 34,000 clones, none seen once only. Germline CDR1 is SGHNT and CDR2 is YYREEE (reference sequence). V shed 4 bases, J shed 6 bases, and the junction held 14 bases outside the gene matches. The CDR3 runs to 16 residues. Study-wide results and caveats: Shared TCRbeta clones were fewer between CVID subjects than controls.

The gene calls are TRBV5-4 and TRBJ2-3, with 7 positions matching TRBD2. Source material: peripheral blood mononuclear cells. This receptor was obtained from a person aged 18 to 70 in good health. Incomplete CDR3 DNA: TGTGCCAGCAGCGTGGGACTGACTAGCTCGAGGGATACG. It specifies CASSVGLTSSRDT. In full, the CDR3 reads CASSVGLTSSRDTQYF.